The sequence of this TCR beta chain was determined in a study of human T cells and chemical hapten exposure. Study-level results: Versus controls, significantly more large CDR3 similarity clusters arose from expanded TCRs. Every donor had alopecia, and their immune response may therefore differ from healthy people's.

This clonotype was seen only a few times. Its antigen is as yet unknown. As for time point: pre-sensitization, week 0. Treatment defined: therapeutic diphenylcyclopropenone sensitization with weekly scalp DPC. Total RNA was isolated from unfractionated whole blood. TCRdb re-called the RACE reads through MiXCR, storing one row per CDR3 protein. The table has approximately 100,000 distinct CDR3 sequences, roughly an eighth seen once. Per the germline V gene, CDR1 is SGHNT and CDR2 is YENEEA. Unmatched junction bases numbered 7, after V lost 1 base and J lost 2 bases. The length of the CDR3 is 17 residues.

The chain carries TRBV11-3 and TRBJ2-3; 9 nucleotides line up with TRBD2. The sequence was obtained from a woman in her forties or fifties with alopecia areata. Some clones in this sample may be carry-over from other donors' samples. Sequencing was performed on whole blood, taken in connection with sensitization to the hapten diphenylcyclopropenone (DPC). CDR3 DNA: TGTGCCAGCAGCTTAGGAGCTAGCGGGGCTTCCACAGATACGCAGTATTTT. Protein sequence: CASSLGASGASTDTQYF.